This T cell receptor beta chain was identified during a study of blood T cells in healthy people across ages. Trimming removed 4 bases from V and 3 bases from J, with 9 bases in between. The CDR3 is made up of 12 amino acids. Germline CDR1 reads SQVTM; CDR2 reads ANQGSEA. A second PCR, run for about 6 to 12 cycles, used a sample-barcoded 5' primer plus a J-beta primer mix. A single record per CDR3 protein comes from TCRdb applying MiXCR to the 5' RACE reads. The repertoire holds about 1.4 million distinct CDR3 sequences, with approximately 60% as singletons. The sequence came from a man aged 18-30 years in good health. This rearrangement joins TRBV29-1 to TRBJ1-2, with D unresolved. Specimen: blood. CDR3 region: CSVVGGDYGYTF. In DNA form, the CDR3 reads TGCAGCGTTGTTGGTGGGGACTATGGCTACACCTTC.